These 11 T cell receptor beta chains originate from one sample sequenced in a study of blood T cell repertoires in COVID-19. Assay: immunoSEQ multiplex PCR; the TCRdb copy retains only in-frame clones and omits some. In the table there are under 450,000 clones, around 89% of which are singletons. What was sequenced was peripheral blood. These receptors all come from a woman aged 50 to 60 with COVID-19, enrolled during active disease.

The chain uses TRBV7-6 and TRBJ2-3; D unclear. Between the trimmed V and J ends, which lost 2 bases and 5 bases, there was a span of 11 bases. Germline CDR1 is SGHVS and CDR2 is FNYEAQ. CDR3 length: 14 residues. For the CDR3, the DNA is TGTGCCAGCAGCTTACAGCCGGAGAGAGATACGCAGTATTTT. Translated, it gives CASSLQPERDTQYF.

J is TRBJ2-3 and V is TRBV18, with 7 bases aligning to TRBD1. The CDR3 contains 15 residues. Germline V CDR1 and CDR2: KGHSH, LQKENI. The V segment lost 0 bases and the J segment 3 bases; nucleotides outside the gene matches: 3. The CDR3 spells CASSPPRGQTDTQYF. Here the CDR3 DNA reads TGTGCCAGCTCACCACCGAGGGGGCAAACAGATACGCAGTATTTT.

This sequence joins TRBV24-1 and TRBJ2-1, with 9 bases matching TRBD2. The germline gives CDR1 KGHDR, CDR2 SFDVKD. With 3 bases clipped from V and 8 bases from J, the junction kept 7 bases outside the gene matches. The CDR3 has 15 amino acids. The CDR3 sequence is CATSDPFSGGHEQFF. The CDR3 nucleotides read TGTGCCACCAGTGATCCCTTCAGCGGGGGGCATGAGCAGTTCTTC.

The gene calls are TRBV10-3 and TRBJ1-6; D is undetermined. The CDR3 consists of 14 residues. V was trimmed by 0 bases and J by 11 bases, leaving 11 bases between them. Germline CDR1 is ENHRY and CDR2 is SYGVKD. Written as DNA, the CDR3 is TGTGCCATCAGTGAGTCGCGTCTCTCGGCACCCCTCCACTTT. Its protein is CAISESRLSAPLHF.

This chain joins TRBV10-3 and TRBJ2-7, with a tentative D call TRBD1 (6 bases). Germline V gene data show CDR1 as ENHRY and CDR2 as SYGVKD. The CDR3 runs 13 residues. With 5 bases removed from V and 2 bases from J, the gap between germline ends came to 10 bases. CDR3: CAISNRAPYEQYF. The CDR3 nucleotides are TGTGCCATCAGTAACAGGGCCCCCTACGAGCAGTACTTC.

The gene calls are TRBV7-6 and TRBJ1-3; D is uncertain. The V end was cut by 5 bases, the J end by 4 bases, with 9 bases between. Germline CDR1 SGHVS, CDR2 FNYEAQ. CDR3 length: 13 amino acids. This CDR3 reads CASSPFIGNTIYF. CDR3 nucleotides: TGTGCCAGCAGCCCATTCATCGGAAACACCATATATTTT.

The chain carries TRBV19 and TRBJ1-1; 9 nucleotides align to TRBD1. Germline assignment: CDR1 LNHDA and CDR2 SQIVND (reference sequence). Trimming took 7 bases from V and 1 from J; bases not matched to a gene: 4. The CDR3 consists of 14 residues. The CDR3 region has the DNA TGTGCCAGTACTGACAGGGGGGGGAACACTGAAGCTTTCTTT. It specifies CASTDRGGNTEAFF.

This clone was seen a handful of times. The rearrangement links TRBV5-5 to TRBJ2-7; 7 bases map to TRBD1. Germline loops: CDR1 SGHKS, CDR2 YYEKEE (reference sequence). The CDR3 spans 14 residues. The V and J ends lost 6 bases and 2 bases, in that order; junction bases with no gene match: 8. The chain's CDR3 is CASTIRTGAYEQYF. CDR3 bases: TGTGCCAGCACGATCCGAACAGGGGCCTACGAGCAGTACTTC.

This rearrangement joins TRBV2 to TRBJ2-7; D is possibly TRBD2 (7 bases). CDR3 size: 14 residues. Trimming took off 7 bases at V and 6 bases at J, with 19 bases between the two ends. Germline values: CDR1 SNHLY, CDR2 FYNNEI. CDR3 in DNA: TGTGCCAGCAATCGCGGGGGCGCAAGGGCCGAGCAGTACTTC. Protein product: CASNRGGARAEQYF.

J is TRBJ2-1 and V is TRBV5-1; D is uncertain. The CDR3 has 14 amino acids. Germline V gene lookup returns CDR1 SGHRS and CDR2 YFSETQ. The V end lost 2 bases, the J end lost 0 bases, and 6 bases lay between the germline ends. The chain's CDR3 is CASSFESSYNEQFF. CDR3 DNA sequence: TGCGCCAGCAGCTTCGAGAGCTCCTACAATGAGCAGTTCTTC.

This sequence joins TRBV14 and TRBJ2-5; D is perhaps TRBD2 (6 bases). V was clipped by 2 bases and J by 1 base, with 11 bases between them. This CDR3 is 15 amino acids long. Germline-derived CDR1 and CDR2 are SGHDN and FVKESK. CDR3 DNA sequence: TGTGCCAGCAGCCAAATCCCCGGGGGCCAAGAGACCCAGTACTTC. Translation gives CASSQIPGGQETQYF.